The present T cell receptor beta chain was sequenced within a study of B cell selection in AIRE deficiency. Points from the study as a whole: In TCRBV usage, CDR3 length and diversity, patient Tconv and Treg cells matched healthy donors.

Regulatory T cells were sorted as CD4+CD25hiCD127low/negative cells. Note on this clone: Its target is not known.

Repertoires were generated with immunoSEQ multiplex PCR, while TCRdb's copy carries only in-frame clones and drops some. The sample holds roughly 23,000 clones; around 90% are singletons and the top ten take about 1.5%. The ends lost 7 bases at V and 1 base at J; junction bases unmatched: 8. There are 15 residues in the CDR3. Germline V gene sequence: CDR1 MNHEY, CDR2 SVGAGI. This TCR derives from a human donor in good health. Sequences were obtained from CD4+CD25+ Tregs sorted from PBMCs. V gene TRBV6-5 combines with J gene TRBJ1-2; 8 positions match TRBD1. The CDR3 coding sequence is TGTGCCAGCACCCTAGGGACAGGAGTTAACTATGGCTACACCTTC. Translating gives CASTLGTGVNYGYTF.